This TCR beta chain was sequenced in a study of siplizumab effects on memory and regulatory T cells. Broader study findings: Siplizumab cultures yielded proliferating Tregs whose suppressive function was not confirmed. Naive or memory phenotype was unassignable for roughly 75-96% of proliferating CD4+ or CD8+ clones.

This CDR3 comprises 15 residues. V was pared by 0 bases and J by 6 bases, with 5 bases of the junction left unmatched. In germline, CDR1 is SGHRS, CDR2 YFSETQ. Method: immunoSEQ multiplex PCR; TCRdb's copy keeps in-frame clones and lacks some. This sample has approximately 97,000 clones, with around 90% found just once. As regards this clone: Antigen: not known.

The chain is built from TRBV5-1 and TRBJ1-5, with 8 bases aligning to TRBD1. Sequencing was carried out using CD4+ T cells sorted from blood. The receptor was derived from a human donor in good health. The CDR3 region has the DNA TGCGCCAGCAGCTTGGAAGGACAGGGTACTCAGCCCCAGCATTTT. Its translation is CASSLEGQGTQPQHF.